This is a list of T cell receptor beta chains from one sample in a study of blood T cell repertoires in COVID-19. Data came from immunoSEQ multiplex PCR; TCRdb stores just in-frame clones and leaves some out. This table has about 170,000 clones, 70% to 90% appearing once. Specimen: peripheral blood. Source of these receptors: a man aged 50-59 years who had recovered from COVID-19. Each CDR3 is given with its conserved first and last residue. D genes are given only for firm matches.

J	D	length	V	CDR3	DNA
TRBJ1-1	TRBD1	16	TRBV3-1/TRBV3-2	CASTRPLQGGITEAFF	TGTGCCAGCACCCGTCCACTACAGGGGGGGATTACTGAAGCTTTCTTT
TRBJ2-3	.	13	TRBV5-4	CASSSSSTDTQYF	TGTGCCAGCAGCTCTTCTAGCACAGATACGCAGTATTTT
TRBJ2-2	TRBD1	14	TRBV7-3	CASSQGQPGGELFF	TGTGCCAGCAGCCAGGGACAGCCGGGCGGGGAGCTGTTTTTT
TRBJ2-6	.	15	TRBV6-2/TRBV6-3	CASSHGTSGANVLTF	TGTGCCAGCAGTCACGGGACTTCTGGGGCCAACGTCCTGACTTTC
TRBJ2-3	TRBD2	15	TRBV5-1	CASSLGLAGADTQYF	TGCGCCAGCAGTCTCGGACTAGCGGGAGCAGATACGCAGTATTTT
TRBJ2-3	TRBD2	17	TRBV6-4	CASAPGLAGPGQDTQYF	TGTGCCAGCGCCCCGGGACTAGCGGGCCCCGGACAGGATACGCAGTATTTT
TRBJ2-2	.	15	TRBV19	CASSIEGRGTGELFF	TGTGCCAGTAGTATAGAAGGAAGAGGCACCGGGGAGCTGTTTTTT
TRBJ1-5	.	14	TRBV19	CASKKSPSNQPQHF	TGTGCCAGTAAAAAGAGCCCTAGCAATCAGCCCCAGCATTTT
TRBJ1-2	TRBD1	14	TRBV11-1	CASSLGDRIYGYTF	TGTGCCAGCAGCTTAGGGGACAGGATCTATGGCTACACCTTC
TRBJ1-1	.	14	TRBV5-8	CASPASGLNTEAFF	TGTGCCAGCCCAGCTTCAGGATTGAACACTGAAGCTTTCTTT
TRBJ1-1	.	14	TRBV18	CASSPGATGSEAFF	TGTGCCAGCTCACCAGGGGCCACGGGCTCTGAAGCTTTCTTT
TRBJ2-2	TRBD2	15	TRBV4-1	CASSHLAGGSGELFF	TGCGCCAGCAGCCACCTAGCGGGAGGCTCCGGGGAGCTGTTTTTT
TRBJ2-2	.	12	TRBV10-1	CASSRGAGELFF	TGCGCCAGCAGCAGGGGGGCCGGGGAGCTGTTTTTT
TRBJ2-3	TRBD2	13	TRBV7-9	CASSLAGPDTQYF	TGTGCCAGCAGCCTAGCGGGGCCAGATACGCAGTATTTT
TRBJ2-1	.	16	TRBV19	CASSIGAVHSYNEQFF	TGTGCCAGTAGTATAGGGGCAGTACACTCCTACAATGAGCAGTTCTTC